Reported below is one T cell receptor beta chain. The antigen is not known. Germline CDR1 and CDR2: SGHRS and YFSETQ. CDR3 length: 14 residues. Through a sample-barcoded 5' primer and a J-beta primer mix, a second PCR was run for roughly 7 to 12 cycles. TCRdb analysed the 5' RACE reads with MiXCR anew, one entry per CDR3 protein. The data hold fewer than 2 million distinct CDR3 sequences, with 39% observed a single time. This sample stems from a study of blood T cells in healthy people across ages. Turning to the study itself: Per every two T cells, about one barcoded beta molecule was captured by template switching. Notes on the study in general: The long-lived group displayed more naive CD4+ cells, plus higher diversity, than the aged donors did. With age, beta diversity per million T cells declined roughly linearly, significantly by 30 to 40. Using unsorted PBMCs precluded a conclusive naive versus antigen-experienced comparison.

The sample consisted of blood. The chain links TRBV5-1 to TRBJ2-5; D is uncertain. TRBJ2-7 matches the DNA end more closely, so the J call is doubtful. The sequence derives from a human donor in good health. This CDR3 reads CASSLDLPSYEQYF. DNA for the CDR3: TGCGCCAGCAGTCTGGACCTTCCTTCCTACGAGCAGTACTTC.